Following are 15 T cell receptor beta chains from one sample sequenced in a study of siplizumab effects on memory and regulatory T cells (dated by TCRdb to between 2017 and 2020). Preparation of the library involved the immunoSEQ multiplex PCR assay. In its TCRdb copy, this immuneACCESS table keeps in-frame sequences only and misses some clones. Where compared with another copy, unresolved V genes explain less than half of these, and the others have no known cause. The sample table lists 100,000 or so clones, just under 95% of them with a count of one. The ten largest make up 1% to 1.5% of the sample. What was sequenced was non-Treg CD4+ T cells sorted from blood. The sample's cell subset or site, from its label and the paper: FACS-sorted unstimulated CD4+ non-regulatory T cells. Every receptor here comes from a human donor in good health.

This chain links TRBV10-3 with TRBJ2-1, with D possibly matching TRBD2 (6 bases). Trimming cost V 6 bases and J 4 bases, with 13 bases left between them. CDR3 size: 14 residues. The germline V gene has CDR1 ENHRY and CDR2 SYGVKD. The CDR3 DNA is TGTGCCATCAGAGGGAGCGGGTTATACAATGAGCAGTTCTTC. This codes for CAIRGSGLYNEQFF.

V usage is TRBV18 and J usage is TRBJ2-3; D is uncertain. The CDR3 length is 15 residues. Trimming left V 1 base short and J 2 bases short, with 10 bases between. Germline V lookup: CDR1 KGHSH, CDR2 LQKENI. The CDR3 bases are TGTGCCAGCTCACCACAGGTACACAACACAGATACGCAGTATTTT. Residues: CASSPQVHNTDTQYF. The full variable domain, its missing parts supplied by reference TRBV18 and TRBJ2-3, is NAGVMQNPRHLVRRRGQEARLRCSPMKGHSHVYWYRQLPEEGLKFMVYLQKENIIDESGMPKERFSAEFPKEGPSILRIQQVVRGDSAAYFCASSPQVHNTDTQYFGPGTRLTVL.

This sequence joins TRBV18 and TRBJ1-1, with a weak D call TRBD1 (6 bases). The CDR3 loop spans 13 amino acids. V was shortened by 4 bases and J by 5 bases, with 11 bases between the two germline ends. Germline V gene data show CDR1 as KGHSH and CDR2 as LQKENI. This CDR3 reads CASSRADRTEAFF. In DNA form, the CDR3 reads TGTGCCAGCTCACGCGCGGACAGAACTGAAGCTTTCTTT.

The chain is built from TRBV2 and TRBJ2-1; the D is unclear. V lost 6 bases to trimming and J lost 3 bases, with 6 bases between them. Germline-derived CDR1 and CDR2 are SNHLY and FYNNEI. CDR3 length: 12 amino acids. CDR3: CASRGYYNEQFF. The DNA for the CDR3 is TGTGCCAGCAGAGGGTACTACAATGAGCAGTTCTTC. The full variable domain, in which reference TRBV2 and TRBJ2-1 provide the parts outside the CDR3, is EPEVTQTPSHQVTQMGQEVILRCVPISNHLYFYWYRQILGQKVEFLVSFYNNEISEKSEIFDDQFSVERPDGSNFTLKIRSTKLEDSAMYFCASRGYYNEQFFGPGTRLTVL.

J is TRBJ1-2 and V is TRBV5-6, with TRBD1 matching 8 bases. The V segment lost 7 bases and the J segment 6 bases; nucleotides outside the gene matches: 17. Germline lookup yields CDR1 SGHDT and CDR2 YYEEEE. The CDR3 length is 16 residues. CDR3 region: CASEKDRVGLYDGYTF. The CDR3 DNA sequence: TGTGCCAGCGAAAAGGACAGGGTTGGGTTGTATGATGGCTACACCTTC.

The chain employs TRBV7-3 and TRBJ2-1, with D hard to call. CDR1 SGHTA and CDR2 FQGTGA come from the germline V gene. V was pared by 5 bases and J by 9 bases, with 14 bases between. The CDR3 contains 13 residues. CDR3 in amino acids: CASSPYSVGEQFF. The DNA of the CDR3 is TGTGCCAGCAGCCCTTATTCAGTGGGTGAGCAGTTCTTC.

This clone has just one count. The rearrangement uses TRBV5-6 and TRBJ2-5; D ambiguous. Germline-derived CDR1 and CDR2 are SGHDT and YYEEEE. The CDR3 contains 18 residues. The ends were cut back, 1 base at V and 2 bases at J, with 21 bases in the middle. CDR3: CASSLRFSLANQQETQYF. CDR3 coding DNA: TGTGCCAGCAGCTTGAGGTTTTCTCTTGCTAACCAGCAAGAGACCCAGTACTTC.

V and J are TRBV9 and TRBJ1-4; D call uncertain. Germline V lookup: CDR1 SGDLS, CDR2 YYNGEE. V was clipped by 3 bases and J by 6 bases, with 12 bases between them. The CDR3 contains 14 residues. The CDR3 region is CASSEVPGDEKLFF. CDR3 in DNA: TGTGCCAGCAGCGAAGTCCCGGGAGATGAAAAACTGTTTTTT.

This clone has just one count. The chain uses TRBV5-1 and TRBJ1-1; 8 nucleotides match TRBD1. The CDR3 runs 15 residues. The junction had 3 bases not matched to a gene; V was cut back by 0 bases and J by 2 bases. In germline, CDR1 is SGHRS, CDR2 YFSETQ. The CDR3 sequence is CASSLDGQGNTEAFF. CDR3 nucleotides: TGCGCCAGCAGCTTGGATGGACAGGGCAACACTGAAGCTTTCTTT. The variable domain in full, completed from reference TRBV5-1 and TRBJ1-1, reads KAGVTQTPRYLIKTRGQQVTLSCSPISGHRSVSWYQQTPGQGLQFLFEYFSETQRNKGNFPGRFSGRQFSNSRSEMNVSTLELGDSALYLCASSLDGQGNTEAFFGQGTRLTVV.

The sample holds one count of this clone. The chain combines TRBV4-1 with TRBJ2-1; a possible D gene is TRBD1 (5 bases). This CDR3 is built from 13 residues. The germline V gene has CDR1 MGHRA and CDR2 YSYEKL. Trimming left V 0 bases short and J 10 bases short, with 10 bases between. This CDR3 reads CASSQDQGREQFF. The CDR3 DNA follows: TGCGCCAGCAGCCAAGATCAGGGCAGGGAGCAGTTCTTC.

The rearrangement uses TRBV11-3 and TRBJ2-7; D is unclear. CDR1 and CDR2 (germline): SGHNT, YENEEA. Trimming stripped 0 bases from V and 0 bases from J, with 3 bases between. This CDR3 spans 13 amino acids. The CDR3 is CASSLDSSYEQYF. The CDR3 nucleotides are TGTGCCAGCAGCTTAGATAGCTCCTACGAGCAGTACTTC.

V is TRBV29-1 and J is TRBJ1-1; no firm D call. V lost 4 bases, J lost 0 bases, and 12 bases lay in between. Germline V gene lookup returns CDR1 SQVTM and CDR2 ANQGSEA. The CDR3 sequence is 14 residues long. The CDR3 DNA follows: TGCAGCGTTGTTTTTGGGTTATTGAACACTGAAGCTTTCTTT. Translated: CSVVFGLLNTEAFF.

The genes are TRBV30 and TRBJ1-1; D remains ambiguous. V was pared by 3 bases and J by 1 base, with 9 bases between. Germline V lookup: CDR1 GTSNPN, CDR2 SVGIG (reference sequence). CDR3 length: 13 amino acids. Here the CDR3 DNA reads TGTGCCTGGAGCCACGGGAAGAACACTGAAGCTTTCTTT. It is translated as CAWSHGKNTEAFF.

DNA of the CDR3: TGTGCCAGCAGAATATTGGACTATAGGTATGGCTACACCTTC. Translated: CASRILDYRYGYTF. The rearrangement uses TRBV2 and TRBJ1-2, with D unclear. The CDR3 loop spans 14 amino acids. The V and J ends lost 6 bases and 5 bases respectively, with 16 bases between them. Germline lookup yields CDR1 SNHLY and CDR2 FYNNEI.

The J gene is TRBJ2-5, the V gene TRBV18; D unclear. The CDR3 runs to 12 residues. V gave up 3 bases and J gave up 6 bases, with 8 bases separating them. Germline CDR1 KGHSH, CDR2 LQKENI. This CDR3 is CASSPTDQTQYF. DNA of the CDR3: TGTGCCAGCTCACCGACTGATCAGACCCAGTACTTC.